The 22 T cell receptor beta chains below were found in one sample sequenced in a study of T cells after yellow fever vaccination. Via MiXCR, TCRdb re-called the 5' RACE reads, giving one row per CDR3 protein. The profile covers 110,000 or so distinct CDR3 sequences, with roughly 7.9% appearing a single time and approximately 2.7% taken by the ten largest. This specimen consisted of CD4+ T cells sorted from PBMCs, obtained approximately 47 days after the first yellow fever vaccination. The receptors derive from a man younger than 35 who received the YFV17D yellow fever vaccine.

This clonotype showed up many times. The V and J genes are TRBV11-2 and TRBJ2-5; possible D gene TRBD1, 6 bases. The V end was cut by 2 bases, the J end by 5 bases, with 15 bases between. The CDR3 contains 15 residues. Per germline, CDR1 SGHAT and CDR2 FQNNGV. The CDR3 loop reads CASSLLTGTVETQYF. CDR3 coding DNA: TGTGCCAGCAGCTTACTAACAGGGACGGTGGAGACCCAGTACTTC.

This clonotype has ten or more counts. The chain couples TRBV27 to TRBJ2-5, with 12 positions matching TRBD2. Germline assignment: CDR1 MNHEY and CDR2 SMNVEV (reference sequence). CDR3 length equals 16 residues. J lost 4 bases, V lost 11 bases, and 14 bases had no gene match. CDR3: CARSSGGAGLLETQYF. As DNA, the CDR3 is TGTGCCCGCTCTAGCGGGGGGGCCGGTTTGTTAGAGACCCAGTACTTC.

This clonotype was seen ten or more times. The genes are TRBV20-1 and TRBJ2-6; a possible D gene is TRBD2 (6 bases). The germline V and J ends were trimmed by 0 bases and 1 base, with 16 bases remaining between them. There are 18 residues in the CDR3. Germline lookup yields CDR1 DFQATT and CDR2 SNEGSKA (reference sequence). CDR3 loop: CSARDSAGRLSGANVLTF. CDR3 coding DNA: TGCAGTGCTAGAGATTCAGCGGGTAGACTTTCTGGGGCCAACGTCCTGACTTTC.

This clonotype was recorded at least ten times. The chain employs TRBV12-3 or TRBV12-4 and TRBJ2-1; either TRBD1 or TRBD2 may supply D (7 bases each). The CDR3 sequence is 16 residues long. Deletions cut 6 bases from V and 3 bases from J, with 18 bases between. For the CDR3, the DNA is TGTGCCAGCAGGCCGGGGGGACAGCTTGTCTACAATGAGCAGTTCTTC. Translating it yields CASRPGGQLVYNEQFF.

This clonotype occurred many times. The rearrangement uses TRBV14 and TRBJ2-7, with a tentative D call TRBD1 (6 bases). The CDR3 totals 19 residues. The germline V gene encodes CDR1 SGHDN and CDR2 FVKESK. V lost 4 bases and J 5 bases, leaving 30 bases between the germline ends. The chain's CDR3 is CASSRRTAGSLTGVDEQYF. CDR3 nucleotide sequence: TGTGCCAGCAGCCGACGGACCGCGGGTTCTTTGACAGGAGTCGACGAGCAGTACTTC.

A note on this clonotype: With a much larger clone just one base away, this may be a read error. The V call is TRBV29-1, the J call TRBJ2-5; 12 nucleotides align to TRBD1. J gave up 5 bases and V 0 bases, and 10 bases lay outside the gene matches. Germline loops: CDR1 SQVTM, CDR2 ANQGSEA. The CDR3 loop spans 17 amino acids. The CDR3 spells CSVEDPWGQGACETQYF. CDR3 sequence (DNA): TGCAGCGTTGAAGATCCATGGGGACAGGGGGCCTGTGAGACCCAGTACTTC.

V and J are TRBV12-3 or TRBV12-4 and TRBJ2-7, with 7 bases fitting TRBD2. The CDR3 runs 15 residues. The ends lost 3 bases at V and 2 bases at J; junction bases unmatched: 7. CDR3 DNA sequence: TGTGCCAGCAGTTTCCAGACTAGCACCCCCTACGAGCAGTACTTC. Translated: CASSFQTSTPYEQYF.

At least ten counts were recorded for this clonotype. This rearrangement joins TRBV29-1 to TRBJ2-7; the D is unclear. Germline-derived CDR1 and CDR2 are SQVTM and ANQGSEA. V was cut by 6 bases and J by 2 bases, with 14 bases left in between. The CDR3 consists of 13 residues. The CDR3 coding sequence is TGCAGCGTGGCTTTAGCTCAGCCCTACGAGCAGTACTTC. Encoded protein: CSVALAQPYEQYF.

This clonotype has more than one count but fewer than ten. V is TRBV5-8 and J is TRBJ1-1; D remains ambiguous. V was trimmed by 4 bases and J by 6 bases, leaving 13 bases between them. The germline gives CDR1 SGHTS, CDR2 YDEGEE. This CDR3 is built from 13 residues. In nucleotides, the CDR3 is TGTGCCAGCAGCCGAGAAAGGGAGGCTGAAGCTTTCTTT. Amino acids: CASSREREAEAFF.

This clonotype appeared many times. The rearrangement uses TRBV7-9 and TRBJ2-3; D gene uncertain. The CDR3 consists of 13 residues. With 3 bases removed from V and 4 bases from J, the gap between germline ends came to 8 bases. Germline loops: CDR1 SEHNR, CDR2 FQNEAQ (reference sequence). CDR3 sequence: CASSFRWPDTQYF. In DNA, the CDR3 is TGTGCCAGCAGCTTCCGATGGCCAGATACGCAGTATTTT.

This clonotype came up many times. The CDR3 DNA is TGTGCCAGCACCCGGGTCACTGAAGCTTTCTTT. Translating it yields CASTRVTEAFF. The chain employs TRBV7-9 and TRBJ1-1; D not certain. CDR3 size: 11 residues. Trimming removed 7 bases at V and 4 bases at J, with 7 bases between. CDR1 and CDR2 (germline): SEHNR, FQNEAQ (reference sequence).

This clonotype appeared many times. The CDR3, as DNA: TGTGCCAGCACTCGTGGTGGAGAGCAGTTCTTC. As protein: CASTRGGEQFF. The chain links TRBV6-1 to TRBJ2-1; no clear D. V lost 7 bases to trimming and J lost 10 bases, with 11 bases between them. CDR1 is MNHNS and CDR2 is SASEGT in the germline V gene. The CDR3 sequence is 11 residues long.

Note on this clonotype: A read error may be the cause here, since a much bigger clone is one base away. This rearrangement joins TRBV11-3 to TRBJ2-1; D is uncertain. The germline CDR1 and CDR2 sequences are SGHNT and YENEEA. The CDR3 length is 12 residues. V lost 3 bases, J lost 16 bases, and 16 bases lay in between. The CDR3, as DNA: TGTGCCAGCAGCTTCTGTTCTCTGGACGCATTCTTC. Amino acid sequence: CASSFCSLDAFF.

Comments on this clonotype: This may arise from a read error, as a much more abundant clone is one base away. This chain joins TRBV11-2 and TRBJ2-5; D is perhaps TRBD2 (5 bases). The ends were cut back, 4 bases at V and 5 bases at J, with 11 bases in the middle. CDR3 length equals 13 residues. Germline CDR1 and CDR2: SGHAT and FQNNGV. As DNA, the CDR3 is TGTGCCAGCAGCTGCGGGTTCGGCGAGACCCAGTACTTC. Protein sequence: CASSCGFGETQYF.

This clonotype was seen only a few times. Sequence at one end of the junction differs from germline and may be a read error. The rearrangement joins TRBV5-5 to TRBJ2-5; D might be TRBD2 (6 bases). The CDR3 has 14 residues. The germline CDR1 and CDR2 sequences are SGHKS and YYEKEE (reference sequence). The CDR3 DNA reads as TGTGCCATCAGCCCGGGACTCCGCGGGGAGACCCAGTACTTC. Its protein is CAISPGLRGETQYF.

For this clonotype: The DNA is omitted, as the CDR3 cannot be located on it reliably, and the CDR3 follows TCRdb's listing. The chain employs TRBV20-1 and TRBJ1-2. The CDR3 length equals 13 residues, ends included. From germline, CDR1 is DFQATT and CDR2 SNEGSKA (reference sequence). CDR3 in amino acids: CSAPRDFGAGYTF.

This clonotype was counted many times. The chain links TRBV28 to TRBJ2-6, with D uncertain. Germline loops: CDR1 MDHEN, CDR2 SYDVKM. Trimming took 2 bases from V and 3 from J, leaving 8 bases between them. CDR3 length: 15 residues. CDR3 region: CASSLDLGGANVLTF. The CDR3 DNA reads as TGTGCCAGCAGTTTAGATCTAGGTGGGGCCAACGTCCTGACTTTC.

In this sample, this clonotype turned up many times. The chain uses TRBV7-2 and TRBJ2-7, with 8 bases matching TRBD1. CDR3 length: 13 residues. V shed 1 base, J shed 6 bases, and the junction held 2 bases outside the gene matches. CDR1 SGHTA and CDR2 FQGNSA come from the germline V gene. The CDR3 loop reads CASSLGTGGEQYV. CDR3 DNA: TGTGCCAGCAGCTTAGGAACAGGGGGCGAGCAGTACGTC.

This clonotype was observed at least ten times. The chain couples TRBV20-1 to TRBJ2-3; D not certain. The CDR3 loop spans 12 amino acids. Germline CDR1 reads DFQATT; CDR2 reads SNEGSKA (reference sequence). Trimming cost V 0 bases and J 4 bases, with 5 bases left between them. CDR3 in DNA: TGCAGTGCTAGAGATGTCGCAGATACGCAGTATTTT. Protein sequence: CSARDVADTQYF.

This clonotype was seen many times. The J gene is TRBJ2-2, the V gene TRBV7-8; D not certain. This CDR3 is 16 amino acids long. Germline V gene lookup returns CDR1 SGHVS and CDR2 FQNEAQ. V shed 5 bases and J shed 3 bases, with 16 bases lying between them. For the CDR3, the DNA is TGTGCCAGCAGCCCCCGTGTTGAGTCATACACCGGGGAGCTGTTTTTT. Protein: CASSPRVESYTGELFF. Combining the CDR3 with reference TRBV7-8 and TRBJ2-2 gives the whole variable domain GAGVSQSPRYKVAKRGQDVALRCDPISGHVSLFWYQQALGQGPEFLTYFQNEAQLDKSGLPSDRFFAERPEGSVSTLKIQRTQQEDSAVYLCASSPRVESYTGELFFGEGSRLTVL.

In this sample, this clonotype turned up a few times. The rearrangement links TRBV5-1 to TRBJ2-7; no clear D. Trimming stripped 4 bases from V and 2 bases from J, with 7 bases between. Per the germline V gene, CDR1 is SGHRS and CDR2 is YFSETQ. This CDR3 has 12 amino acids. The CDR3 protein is CASSQGTYEQYF. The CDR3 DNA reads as TGCGCCAGCAGCCAAGGGACCTACGAGCAGTACTTC.

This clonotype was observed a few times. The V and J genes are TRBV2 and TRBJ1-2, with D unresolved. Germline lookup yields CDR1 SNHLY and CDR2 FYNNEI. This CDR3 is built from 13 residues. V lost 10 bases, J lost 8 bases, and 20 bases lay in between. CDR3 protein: CATQGQALRGYTF. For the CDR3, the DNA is TGTGCCACCCAAGGGCAGGCCCTCAGAGGCTACACCTTC. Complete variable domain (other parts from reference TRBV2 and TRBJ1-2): EPEVTQTPSHQVTQMGQEVILRCVPISNHLYFYWYRQILGQKVEFLVSFYNNEISEKSEIFDDQFSVERPDGSNFTLKIRSTKLEDSAMYFCATQGQALRGYTFGSGTRLTVV.